The present TCR beta chain was sequenced within a study of regulatory T cells in long-lasting Graves disease. The TCR beta library used iRepertoire HTBI primers with Arm-PCR amplification of CDR3. Methods used by the authors: Identified across the samples were some 67 TRBV segments and more than twelve TRBJ segments. TCRdb recomputed calls from the multiplex PCR reads with MiXCR, one row per CDR3 protein. None of the V and J calls come from the authors' own analysis; TCRdb made them. The sample carries almost 450,000 distinct CDR3 sequences, about 16% recorded once. Noted time point: newly diagnosed GD, antithyroid drugs for less than 3 months. There was RNA extracted from PBMCs, and the TCR library was made from it. A volume of 8.5 to 10 milliliters of peripheral blood was collected in EDTA tubes. This CDR3 region has 16 residues. Germline V gene sequence: CDR1 SQVTM, CDR2 ANQGSEA. Losses at the gene ends were 6 bases for V and 3 bases for J; bases not matched to a gene: 11.

This sample also appeared in a second study, on T cells in Graves' hyperthyroidism and ophthalmopathy.

The receptor comes from a young woman with Graves disease. The chain joins TRBV29-1 to TRBJ2-6; 7 nucleotides align to TRBD1. The specimen comprised peripheral blood mononuclear cells (PBMCs), sampled at new diagnosis, from a patient treated with antithyroid drugs. The CDR3 region has the DNA TGCAGCGTAGCCAACAGGGGCCGCCATGGGGCCAACGTCCTGACTTTC. Residues: CSVANRGRHGANVLTF.